This TCR beta chain was observed in a study of technical replicates of blood from a few donors (TCRdb year 2017). Note on this clone: Its antigen is unknown. Per-base qualities were not stored, and no clone one base away is much larger.

To prepare the library, the immunoSEQ multiplex PCR assay was applied. Drawn from immuneACCESS, this table holds only the in-frame rearrangements with V and J called that TCRdb kept. Clones are partly lost; checked studies trace under half to an unresolved V gene and leave the rest unexplained. For this sample the table gives about 88,000 clones, of which 85% to 95% were detected only once. The ten biggest clones cover roughly 0.25% of the sample. Looking up the germline V gene yields CDR1 SGDLS and CDR2 YYNGEE. Its CDR3 holds 14 amino acids, cysteine through phenylalanine. Only CDR3 DNA remains: 42 bases, in frame from the first base. The germline ends are 16 bases apart after V is trimmed by 4 bases and J by 5 bases.

The sequence came from a human donor in good health. The chain joins TRBV9 to TRBJ2-7; the D gene is unclear. Sequencing used T cells isolated from PBMCs. Read as DNA, the sequence is TGTGCCAGCAGCCCCTCGACCAAGGCGGACGAGCAGTACTTC. It codes for CASSPSTKADEQYF.